This T cell receptor beta chain was found in a study of CD8+ T cells in alopecia areata. Indicated treatment: oral pan-JAK inhibitor, 5-10 mg twice daily. Alopecia areata patients provided lesional scalp punch biopsies and peripheral blood, both collected for the study. CDR1 is MNHEY, CDR2 SVGAGI, per germline. The V gene lost 6 bases and the J gene lost 6 bases, with 15 bases spanning the gap. The CDR3 extends over 13 amino acids. Sequencing templates came from extracted RNA that was reverse transcribed into cDNA. The assay was immunoSEQ multiplex PCR, and TCRdb's table has in-frame clones only and misses some. The profile covers under 150,000 clones, with approximately 60% appearing a single time and around 5.7% taken by the ten largest.

This receptor was taken from a human donor with alopecia areata. Sequences were derived from CD4+ T cells sorted from blood, sampled at week 4, from a patient treated with tofacitinib. The rearrangement uses TRBV6-5 and TRBJ2-7; TRBD1 might be the D (6 bases). Written as DNA, the CDR3 is TGTGCCAGCAGACTGACAGGCCCCGGCGAGCAGTACTTC. As protein: CASRLTGPGEQYF.